The entry below gives a single T cell receptor beta chain sequence along with its context. The record originates from a study of blood T cell repertoires in COVID-19. Overall study context: Spain, Italy and the United States supplied samples that represented acute and convalescent COVID-19. In each case, the material was cDNA or gDNA derived from T cells, B-cell-depleted T cells, or PBMCs.

Original processing methods: The assay estimated nucleated cells by amplifying reference gene primers. Generated by immunoSEQ multiplex PCR, the TCRdb table keeps only in-frame clones and is missing some. V, J and clone size are taken as reported in that table, and D and trimming were inferred from the DNA itself. Of roughly 110,000 clones listed, around four fifths were seen once; the top ten hold around 8%. Sequencing was done on a sample of peripheral blood. This TCR came from a man between 65 and 80 years old with acute or convalescent COVID-19.

CDR3 nucleotide sequence: TGTGCCAGCAGCTCACAGGGCAATGAGCAGTTCTTC. Its protein is CASSSQGNEQFF. V usage is TRBV25-1 and J usage is TRBJ2-1, with a tentative D call TRBD1 (6 bases). The V end lost 6 bases, the J end lost 6 bases, and 9 bases lay between the germline ends. The length of the CDR3 is 12 residues. Per the germline V gene, CDR1 is MGHDK and CDR2 is SYGVNS. The full variable domain, rest sourced from reference TRBV25-1 and TRBJ2-1, is EADIYQTPRYLVIGTGKKITLECSQTMGHDKMYWYQQDPGMELHLIHYSYGVNSTEKGDLSSESTVSRIRTEHFPLTLESARPSHTSQYLCASSSQGNEQFFGPGTRLTVL.